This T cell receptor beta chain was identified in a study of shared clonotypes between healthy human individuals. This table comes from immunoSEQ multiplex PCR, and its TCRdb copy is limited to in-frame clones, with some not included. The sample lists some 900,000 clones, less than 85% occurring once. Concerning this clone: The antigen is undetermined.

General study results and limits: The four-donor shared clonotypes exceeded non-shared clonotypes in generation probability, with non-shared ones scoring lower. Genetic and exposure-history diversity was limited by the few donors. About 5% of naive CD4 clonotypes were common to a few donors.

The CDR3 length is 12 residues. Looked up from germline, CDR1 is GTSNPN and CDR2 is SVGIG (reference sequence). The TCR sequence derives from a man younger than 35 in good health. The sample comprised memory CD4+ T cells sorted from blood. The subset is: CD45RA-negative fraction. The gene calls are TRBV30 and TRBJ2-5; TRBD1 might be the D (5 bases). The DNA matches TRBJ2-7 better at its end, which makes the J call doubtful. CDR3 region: CAWSRQTYEQYF. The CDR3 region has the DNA TGTGCCTGGAGTCGACAGACCTACGAGCAGTACTTC.